The rows below give T cell receptor beta chains drawn from one sample of a study of OX40 agonist ivuxolimab in advanced cancers. Profiled with immunoSEQ multiplex PCR; TCRdb holds only in-frame clones, not every one. The sample includes around 100,000 clones, roughly 95% of them seen just once. Sequences were derived from CD4+ or CD8+ T cells sorted from blood, sampled in a trial of the OX40 agonist ivuxolimab. The receptors stem from an adult with an advanced solid tumor such as melanoma, head and neck, liver or kidney cancer. Both conserved end residues are part of each CDR3. The D gene is left open where the match is weak. Part of the rows lack a size; the others show once, few, many or a class for expanded clones.

v_call,clone_size,d_call,j_call,cdr3_nt,cdr3_aa
TRBV4-2,.,.,TRBJ2-7,TGTGCCAGCAGCCTAACTAGATCCTACGAGCAGTACTTC,CASSLTRSYEQYF
TRBV7-9,.,TRBD2,TRBJ2-3,TGTGCCAGCAGCCTAATACGGGCCGGGGGGACAGATACGCAGTATTTT,CASSLIRAGGTDTQYF
TRBV7-9,.,.,TRBJ2-5,TGTGCCAGCAGCTTCCCAACCGGCGCCGGGACGGAAGAGACCCAGTACTTC,CASSFPTGAGTEETQYF
TRBV27,once,.,TRBJ2-1,TGTGCCAGCAGTACGACCTCCCTCCGGGATGAGCAGTTCTTC,CASSTTSLRDEQFF
TRBV6-1,.,TRBD1,TRBJ1-2,TGTGCCGTCCGGACAGGGAACTATGGCTACACCTTC,CAVRTGNYGYTF
TRBV7-9,.,.,TRBJ2-7,TGTGCCAGCAGCTTAGAAACATACGAGCAGTACTTC,CASSLETYEQYF
TRBV11-3,.,.,TRBJ2-2,TGTGCCAGCAGCTTAGATTTTAGCACCGGGGAGCTGTTTTTT,CASSLDFSTGELFF
TRBV25-1,.,TRBD1,TRBJ2-1,TGTGCCAGCGGAGGGACAGGGAGTCCACGCTCCTACAATGAGCAGTTCTTC,CASGGTGSPRSYNEQFF
TRBV19,.,TRBD1,TRBJ1-1,TGTGCCAGTAGTATCTCAGGGGGCTTGAACACTGAAGCTTTCTTT,CASSISGGLNTEAFF
TRBV15,few,.,TRBJ1-5,TGTGCCACCAGCAGAGAGGGTAGCAATCAGCCCCAGCATTTT,CATSREGSNQPQHF
TRBV6-4,.,.,TRBJ2-1,TGTGCCAGCAGTGACTCTGGGGGAGGTGAGCAGTTCTTC,CASSDSGGGEQFF
TRBV7-8,.,.,TRBJ2-3,TGTGCCAGCAGCTTAGGGGGGGCGCAGGGCACAGATACGCAGTATTTT,CASSLGGAQGTDTQYF
TRBV4-1,.,.,TRBJ1-2,TGCGCCAGCAGCCAAGATCGGGGGCTCGGCTATGGCTACACCTTC,CASSQDRGLGYGYTF
TRBV5-4,.,TRBD2,TRBJ2-7,TGTGCCAGCAGCCCGGGACTAGCGGGCGAGCAGTACTTC,CASSPGLAGEQYF
TRBV4-2,.,.,TRBJ2-7,TGTGCCAGCAGCCAAGCTGGCGGGGGCCCCTACGAGCAGTACTTC,CASSQAGGGPYEQYF
TRBV13,.,.,TRBJ1-2,TGTACCCAGGCCCGAGACTATGGCTACACCTTC,CTQARDYGYTF
TRBV6-5,.,TRBD1,TRBJ2-2,TGTGCCAGCAGCCCGGGACAGGCGAACACCGGGGAGCTGTTTTTT,CASSPGQANTGELFF
TRBV5-8,.,.,TRBJ2-1,TGTGCCAGCAGCTTGTCTAGCGCTTACAATGAGCAGTTCTTC,CASSLSSAYNEQFF
TRBV13,.,TRBD1,TRBJ2-7,TGTGCCAGCAGTTTAGCGGGACAGGGGATCTACGAGCAGTACTTC,CASSLAGQGIYEQYF
TRBV27,.,TRBD2,TRBJ2-7,TGTGCCAGCAGTTTGGGCGGGAGCCCTTCCTACGAGCAGTACTTC,CASSLGGSPSYEQYF
TRBV7-3,.,TRBD2,TRBJ2-1,TGTGCCAGCAGCTCTAGCGGGTCCTACAATGAGCAGTTCTTC,CASSSSGSYNEQFF
TRBV5-6,.,.,TRBJ2-7,TGTGCCAGCAGCTTGATGGGTGTCTACGAGCAGTACTTC,CASSLMGVYEQYF
TRBV5-4,.,TRBD1,TRBJ2-1,TGTGCCAGCAGCCTGCAGGGACAGGGTTACAATGAGCAGTTCTTC,CASSLQGQGYNEQFF
TRBV19,.,.,TRBJ1-2,TGTGCCAGTAGTACGACAGCAGGCAACTATGGCTACACCTTC,CASSTTAGNYGYTF
TRBV9,.,.,TRBJ1-2,TGTGCCAGCAGCGTTTCGGGGGGGAACTATGGCTACACCTTC,CASSVSGGNYGYTF
TRBV28,once,TRBD1,TRBJ2-2,TGTGCCAGCAGTTGGGGGACAGACAACACCGGGGAGCTGTTTTTT,CASSWGTDNTGELFF
TRBV6-5,.,.,TRBJ2-7,TGTGCCAGCAGCTACACAGGGCACGAGCAGTACTTC,CASSYTGHEQYF
TRBV5-4,.,TRBD1,TRBJ2-7,TGTGCCAGCAGCTTGGGGACAGGGCTTAGCTCCTACGAGCAGTACTTC,CASSLGTGLSSYEQYF
TRBV11-2,once,TRBD2,TRBJ2-7,TGTGCCAGCAGCTTATGGGAGGGGCACGAGCAGTACTTC,CASSLWEGHEQYF
TRBV7-2,.,TRBD1,TRBJ1-1,TGTGCCAGCAGCCCGACAGGGGGCACTGAAGCTTTCTTT,CASSPTGGTEAFF
TRBV15,.,.,TRBJ1-5,TGTGCCACCAGCAGAGATAGGGGGGGCCGAAATCAGCCCCAGCATTTT,CATSRDRGGRNQPQHF
TRBV4-1,.,TRBD1,TRBJ2-7,TGCGCCAGCAGCCAAGGACGGACAGGGGTCTCCTACGAGCAGTACTTC,CASSQGRTGVSYEQYF
TRBV7-3,.,TRBD1,TRBJ2-7,TGTGCCAGCAGCCCGACAGGGGGTACCTACGAGCAGTACTTC,CASSPTGGTYEQYF
TRBV7-9,.,TRBD1,TRBJ2-5,TGTGCCAGCAGCCAAAGAGAAACAGGGGTCAGCCCCGGGACCCAGTACTTC,CASSQRETGVSPGTQYF
TRBV28,.,.,TRBJ1-4,TGTGCCAGCAGTACGAACAGGGTCGAGGGGGAAAAACTGTTTTTT,CASSTNRVEGEKLFF
TRBV6-1,.,TRBD1,TRBJ1-5,TGTGCCAGCAGTGATCTTCCCGAGGGGGCGATTCAGCCCCAGCATTTT,CASSDLPEGAIQPQHF
TRBV19,.,.,TRBJ1-2,TGTGCCAGTACGCAGGGCTTCTATGGCTACACCTTC,CASTQGFYGYTF
TRBV4-2,.,.,TRBJ2-1,TGTGCCAGCAGCCAGGAAACGTACAGGGAGCAGTTCTTC,CASSQETYREQFF
TRBV4-1,.,.,TRBJ1-2,TGCGCCAGCAGCCAATTCACGGGAGGATTCTATGGCTACACCTTC,CASSQFTGGFYGYTF
TRBV9,.,.,TRBJ2-3,TGTGCCAGCGGTGGGGGCGGGAGCACAGATACGCAGTATTTT,CASGGGGSTDTQYF
TRBV25-1,.,TRBD2,TRBJ2-1,TGTGCCAGCAGTGAAACACTAGCGGGGGATCACAATGAGCAGTTCTTC,CASSETLAGDHNEQFF
TRBV4-2,.,.,TRBJ2-5,TGTGCCAGCAGCCAAGTTATCCTAGAGACCCAGTACTTC,CASSQVILETQYF
TRBV29-1,.,.,TRBJ1-2,TGCAGCGTTGAAGGAAATGGCTACACCTTC,CSVEGNGYTF
TRBV14,.,.,TRBJ2-5,TGTGCCAGCAGCCAAATTAGTGCGGGCACCCAGTACTTC,CASSQISAGTQYF
TRBV27,.,TRBD2,TRBJ2-1,TGTGCCAGCAGTTTATCTGCGGGAGGCTACAATGAGCAGTTCTTC,CASSLSAGGYNEQFF
TRBV5-5,.,.,TRBJ1-1,TGTGCCAGCAGCTTATTGGGGGGAATGAACACTGAAGCTTTCTTT,CASSLLGGMNTEAFF
TRBV2,.,.,TRBJ2-3,TGTGCCAGCAGTGATACGGGCCTTCGCTACACAGATACGCAGTATTTT,CASSDTGLRYTDTQYF
TRBV7-9,.,.,TRBJ1-3,TGTGCCAGCAGCTTACAGGAGATCTCTGGAAACACCATATATTTT,CASSLQEISGNTIYF
TRBV6-1,.,.,TRBJ2-2,TGTGCCAGCAGGGAGGGGGGATACGCCGGGGAGCTGTTTTTT,CASREGGYAGELFF
TRBV27,.,TRBD1,TRBJ1-1,TGTGCCAGCAGTTTAATTGGGCAGGGGGGCACTGAAGCTTTCTTT,CASSLIGQGGTEAFF
TRBV28,.,.,TRBJ1-1,TGTGCCAGCAGTTTATCACAATCTGGGGACACTGAAGCTTTCTTT,CASSLSQSGDTEAFF